This passage covers 5 T cell receptor beta chains from one sample sequenced in a study of CD8+CD57+ T cells in acquired aplastic anemia. Genomic DNA, the template, was used for profiling of the TCR beta VDJ and CDR3. TCRdb processed the reads anew with MiXCR; each CDR3 protein has one entry. The table lists about 62,000 distinct CDR3 sequences, over 45% of them singletons. The sample consisted of sorted CD4+, CD8+, or CD8+CD57+ T cells (not recorded which) from PBMCs. These receptors all come from a human donor in good health, serving as a control.

This clonotype has at least ten counts. This chain links TRBV7-3 with TRBJ1-1, with D maybe TRBD1 (5 bases). The CDR3 extends over 15 amino acids. V gave up 5 bases and J gave up 6 bases, with 19 bases separating them. Germline V gives CDR1 SGHTA, CDR2 FQGTGA. The CDR3 region is CASSPTVVSGPEAFF. DNA of the CDR3: TGTGCCAGCAGCCCGACGGTAGTCTCGGGACCTGAAGCTTTCTTT. Combining the CDR3 with reference TRBV7-3 and TRBJ1-1 gives the whole variable domain GAGVSQTPSNKVTEKGKYVELRCDPISGHTALYWYRQSLGQGPEFLIYFQGTGAADDSGLPNDRFFAVRPEGSVSTLKIQRTERGDSAVYLCASSPTVVSGPEAFFGQGTRLTVV.

The chain employs TRBV12-3 or TRBV12-4 and TRBJ1-1; D is ambiguous. V lost 5 bases and J 0 bases, leaving 10 bases between the germline ends. The CDR3 covers 14 residues. The CDR3 sequence is CASSPQALNTEAFF. The CDR3 DNA sequence: TGTGCCAGCAGTCCCCAGGCTCTGAACACTGAAGCTTTCTTT.

This clonotype was picked up many times. DNA of the CDR3: TGTGCCAGCAGACAGGCGGATGAAAAACTGTTTTTT. Translation: CASRQADEKLFF. This chain connects TRBV12-3 or TRBV12-4 to TRBJ1-4; D might be TRBD1 (5 bases). V was shortened by 6 bases and J by 6 bases, with 8 bases between the two germline ends. The CDR3 totals 12 residues.

Regarding this clonotype: A clone one base away is much larger, so this may be a read error. The CDR3, as DNA: TGTGCCAGCAGCTTAGGGGGGACTGGAAACGCCATATATTTT. Translated, it gives CASSLGGTGNAIYF. The chain is built from TRBV7-8 and TRBJ1-3; D may be TRBD1 (5 bases). The CDR3 has 14 residues. The germline gives CDR1 SGHVS, CDR2 FQNEAQ.

This clonotype showed up many times. V and J are TRBV11-3 and TRBJ2-1, with 11 bases aligning to TRBD2. Germline lookup yields CDR1 SGHNT and CDR2 YENEEA. V trimming: 2 bases; J trimming: 0 bases; junction bases outside the gene matches: 9. This CDR3 spans 19 amino acids. CDR3 loop: CASSLQPGLAEGSYNEQFF. CDR3 bases: TGTGCCAGCAGCTTACAGCCGGGACTAGCGGAAGGCTCCTACAATGAGCAGTTCTTC.